This entry features one T cell receptor beta chain sequence. In the PCR, 60 Vbeta and 13 Jbeta primers were used. The table came from immunoSEQ multiplex PCR; TCRdb's copy has only in-frame clones and leaves some out. Found here are about 150,000 clones, around 80% of them singletons; the top ten hold roughly 6.3%. This CDR3 contains 15 residues. Germline V lookup: CDR1 SGHRS, CDR2 YFSETQ. J lost 4 bases, V lost 2 bases, and 7 bases had no gene match. The data are from a study of cytomegalovirus exposure and HLA in healthy donors. V usage is TRBV5-1 and J usage is TRBJ2-5, with 8 bases lining up with TRBD2. The sequence was obtained from a male donor in good health and CMV-seropositive. The sequencing sample was made of PBMCs. CDR3 sequence reads: CASSFRGAGGETQYF. Written as DNA, the CDR3 is TGCGCCAGCAGCTTCCGAGGGGCGGGAGGAGAGACCCAGTACTTC.